This TCR beta chain was identified in a study of beta chain features in type 1 diabetes. This clone was seen many times. The antigen is undetermined. General observations from the study: For TCRB rearrangement, an influence of HLA type remained unresolved here.

Expressed TCRB transcripts were sequenced after all isolated RNA was converted to cDNA. Repertoires were generated with immunoSEQ multiplex PCR, while TCRdb's copy carries only in-frame clones and drops some. The sample lists 250,000 to 350,000 clones; 14% were seen once. Trimming shortened V by 1 base and J by 14 bases, and 14 bases separated the two germline ends. Germline values: CDR1 SEHNR, CDR2 FQNEAQ (reference sequence). The CDR3 contains 12 residues. Cell sorting via CD45RO/CCR7/CD25/CD127/CD95/CD27 was performed to obtain CD4+ naive, central memory, regulatory and stem cell-like memory cells.

This receptor was obtained from a man aged 25-40 years in good health. What was sequenced was central memory CD4+ T cells from blood. The chain links TRBV7-9 to TRBJ1-2, with a tentative D call TRBD1 (5 bases). The CDR3 bases are TGTGCCAGCAGCTTAGGTGGCGGGGCGTGTACCTTC. This encodes CASSLGGGACTF.